Each of the 31 T cell receptor beta chains below was sequenced from the same sample in a study of blood T cell repertoires in COVID-19 (dated by TCRdb to 2018 to 2020). The library was produced with the immunoSEQ multiplex PCR assay. Here the immuneACCESS table is served through TCRdb, limited to in-frame sequences with V and J called. Missing clones are a known gap in these copies; in checked studies unresolved V genes cover under half, and the rest lacks a known reason. Across this sample there are some 120,000 clones, with about 77% seen only once. The ten largest clones represent about 18% of the sample. Material: peripheral blood. The receptor set was obtained from an elderly man with acute or convalescent COVID-19.

The chain combines TRBV3-1 (or the pseudogene TRBV3-2) with TRBJ1-6; TRBD1 matches at 9 bases. The germline V gene encodes CDR1 LGHDT and CDR2 YNNKEL (reference sequence). V shed 1 base and J 12 bases; nucleotides not matched to a gene: 10. The CDR3 sequence is 16 residues long. DNA for the CDR3: TGTGCCAGCAGCCAAGCCTGGGGGACAGGGTTGGTACCCCTCCACTTT. Translation: CASSQAWGTGLVPLHF.

This chain links TRBV11-3 with TRBJ2-4; the D gene is possibly TRBD2 (6 bases). Per germline, CDR1 SGHNT and CDR2 YENEEA. The length of the CDR3 is 18 residues. Between the trimmed V and J ends, which lost 5 bases and 1 base, there was a span of 21 bases. This chain's CDR3 is CASSLPGGRVIAKNIQYF. In nucleotides, the CDR3 is TGTGCCAGCAGCCTCCCCGGGGGTAGGGTTATCGCCAAAAACATTCAGTACTTC.

The rearrangement links TRBV27 to TRBJ1-4, with 8 bases that match TRBD1. The CDR3 length is 14 residues. CDR1 and CDR2 (germline): MNHEY, SMNVEV (reference sequence). The J segment lost 7 bases and the V segment lost 4 bases, leaving 5 bases of the junction unmatched. The CDR3 sequence is CASSSRDRPEKLFF. Here the CDR3 DNA reads TGTGCCAGCAGTTCTCGGGACAGGCCTGAAAAACTGTTTTTT.

The chain recombines TRBV6-2 or TRBV6-3 with TRBJ1-5, with 7 bases lining up with TRBD1. Losses at the gene ends were 3 bases for V and 3 bases for J; bases not matched to a gene: 5. The CDR3 runs 15 residues. The V gene's germline CDR1 is MNHEY and CDR2 SVGEGT. The CDR3 spells CASSYEGAINQPQHF. In nucleotides, the CDR3 is TGTGCCAGCAGTTATGAGGGGGCGATCAATCAGCCCCAGCATTTT.

This chain joins TRBV2 and TRBJ2-7; D remains ambiguous. Trimming stripped 1 base from V and 3 bases from J, with 16 bases between. The CDR3 consists of 16 residues. Per germline, CDR1 SNHLY and CDR2 FYNNEI. The DNA for the CDR3 is TGTGCCAGCAGTGAAGACGAGGCAGTTTTTAACTACGAGCAGTACTTC. Translation: CASSEDEAVFNYEQYF.

The chain is built from TRBV24-1 and TRBJ2-1; weak D call: TRBD2 (6 bases). The CDR3 is 15 residues long. Deletions cut 7 bases from V and 0 bases from J, with 12 bases between. The germline V gene encodes CDR1 KGHDR and CDR2 SFDVKD. The CDR3 DNA follows: TGTGCCACCAGCTCTAGCGCCAGCTCCTACAATGAGCAGTTCTTC. It is translated as CATSSSASSYNEQFF.

The chain recombines TRBV6-2 or TRBV6-3 with TRBJ1-5; D is perhaps TRBD1 (5 bases). The CDR3 runs to 15 residues. Germline V CDR1 and CDR2: MNHEY, SVGEGT. Trimming left V 2 bases short and J 7 bases short, with 15 bases between. This CDR3 is CASSYAGMDTQPQHF. CDR3 in DNA: TGTGCCAGCAGTTACGCAGGGATGGATACACAGCCCCAGCATTTT.

In this sample, this clone turned up a few times. The DNA of the CDR3 is TGTGCCAGCTCACGGGCGGGGGGAATCGGCGAGCAGTACTTC. This sequence encodes CASSRAGGIGEQYF. This chain uses TRBV18 with TRBJ2-7, with TRBD2 matching 8 bases. CDR1 and CDR2 (germline): KGHSH, LQKENI. V was pared by 4 bases and J by 6 bases, with 8 bases of the junction left unmatched. CDR3 length: 14 amino acids.

The chain combines TRBV7-2 with TRBJ1-1, with D tentatively TRBD1 (5 bases). This CDR3 has 15 amino acids. V lost 8 bases, J lost 4 bases, and 20 bases lay in between. Germline assignment: CDR1 SGHTA and CDR2 FQGNSA. The DNA of the CDR3 is TGTGCCAGCGCGGACCGGCCATGGGGGGGCACTGAAGCTTTCTTT. This sequence encodes CASADRPWGGTEAFF.

The V and J genes are TRBV5-6 and TRBJ2-7; D is perhaps TRBD1 (6 bases). The CDR3 loop spans 12 amino acids. Between the trimmed V and J ends, which lost 2 bases and 6 bases, there was a span of 9 bases. The germline V gene encodes CDR1 SGHDT and CDR2 YYEEEE. CDR3 residues: CASSFSGAEQYF. CDR3 in DNA: TGTGCCAGCAGCTTCTCAGGGGCCGAGCAGTACTTC.

This sequence joins TRBV6-1 and TRBJ2-3, with a weak D call TRBD1 (6 bases). Trimming shortened V by 0 bases and J by 3 bases, and 10 bases separated the two germline ends. The CDR3 contains 15 residues. Germline V gives CDR1 MNHNS, CDR2 SASEGT. The CDR3 loop is CASSEAGHLTDTQYF. The CDR3 nucleotides read TGTGCCAGCAGTGAAGCGGGACATCTAACAGATACGCAGTATTTT.

This chain joins TRBV5-1 and TRBJ2-7; TRBD2 matches at 8 bases. This CDR3 contains 14 residues. V gave up 1 base and J gave up 5 bases; unmatched junction bases: 5. The germline V gene has CDR1 SGHRS and CDR2 YFSETQ. The CDR3 loop is CASSLSGGYDEQYF. In nucleotides, the CDR3 is TGCGCCAGCAGCTTGTCGGGGGGGTATGACGAGCAGTACTTC.

The chain employs TRBV27 and TRBJ2-5, with TRBD1 matching 9 bases. J lost 3 bases, V lost 5 bases, and 13 bases had no gene match. The CDR3 contains 17 residues. Germline V gene lookup returns CDR1 MNHEY and CDR2 SMNVEV (reference sequence). The CDR3 coding sequence is TGTGCCAGCAGTCACAGATATACAGGGGGCGGGGAAGAGACCCAGTACTTC. Translation: CASSHRYTGGGEETQYF.

The CDR3 bases are TGTGCCAGCAGTCAGGGGGCGGTTGCTTTCTTT. The encoded protein is CASSQGAVAFF. The V and J genes are TRBV6-5 and TRBJ1-1; TRBD1 aligns across 8 bases. With V trimmed by 5 bases and J by 11 bases, 4 bases remained unmatched. Per the germline V gene, CDR1 is MNHEY and CDR2 is SVGAGI. The CDR3 has 11 amino acids.

The chain carries TRBV16 and TRBJ2-7, with 7 bases identical to TRBD2. The CDR3 consists of 13 residues. The V segment lost 3 bases and the J segment 3 bases; nucleotides outside the gene matches: 2. Germline CDR1 KGHSY, CDR2 FQNENV. The CDR3 spells CASSQGGNYEQYF. The CDR3 DNA follows: TGTGCCAGCAGCCAGGGGGGGAACTACGAGCAGTACTTC.

This clone was seen more than once but under ten times. CDR3 sequence reads: CASSYSPGAAEKLFF. The CDR3 coding sequence is TGTGCCAGCAGTTACTCCCCAGGGGCGGCTGAAAAACTGTTTTTT. The J gene is TRBJ1-4, the V gene TRBV6-5; perhaps TRBD1 as D (6 bases). V lost 0 bases and J 7 bases, leaving 12 bases between the germline ends. CDR1 is MNHEY and CDR2 is SVGAGI in the germline V gene. The CDR3 sequence is 15 residues long.

V usage is TRBV5-4 and J usage is TRBJ2-1; tentatively, D is TRBD1 (6 bases). CDR3 length equals 14 residues. The V gene lost 3 bases and the J gene lost 5 bases, with 12 bases spanning the gap. Germline-derived CDR1 and CDR2 are SGHNT and YYREEE (reference sequence). The CDR3: CASSSGWTDNEQFF. The CDR3, as DNA: TGTGCCAGCAGCTCGGGATGGACAGACAATGAGCAGTTCTTC.

This clone was seen more than once but under ten times. The rearrangement joins TRBV5-1 to TRBJ1-6; 9 positions match TRBD1. Germline V gene lookup returns CDR1 SGHRS and CDR2 YFSETQ. The V and J ends lost 4 bases and 11 bases, in that order; junction bases with no gene match: 7. The CDR3 totals 14 residues. The CDR3 sequence is CASSAPGQGAPLHF. Here the CDR3 DNA reads TGCGCCAGCAGCGCACCGGGACAGGGTGCACCCCTCCACTTT.

This rearrangement joins TRBV4-1 to TRBJ1-2; 9 bases align to TRBD1. V lost 1 base, J lost 6 bases, and 12 bases stayed unmatched. The germline CDR1 and CDR2 sequences are MGHRA and YSYEKL. The CDR3 has 17 amino acids. The CDR3 coding sequence is TGCGCCAGCAGCCAAGCACTTACCGGGACAGGGTCAGATGGCTACACCTTC. Its protein is CASSQALTGTGSDGYTF.

The genes are TRBV13 and TRBJ2-5; perhaps TRBD1 as D (5 bases). The ends were cut back, 3 bases at V and 2 bases at J, with 19 bases in the middle. Germline loops: CDR1 PRHDT, CDR2 FYEKMQ (reference sequence). This CDR3 spans 17 amino acids. The CDR3 sequence is CASSFGFGVAGQETQYF. CDR3 bases: TGTGCCAGCAGCTTTGGCTTTGGTGTAGCAGGGCAAGAGACCCAGTACTTC. Full variable domain (remainder filled in from reference TRBV13 and TRBJ2-5): AAGVIQSPRHLIKEKRETATLKCYPIPRHDTVYWYQQGPGQDPQFLISFYEKMQSDKGSIPDRFSAQQFSDYHSELNMSSLELGDSALYFCASSFGFGVAGQETQYFGPGTRLLVL.

CDR3 protein: CAISPGGDRVSEQYF. The CDR3 region has the DNA TGTGCCATCAGCCCAGGCGGAGACAGGGTTTCCGAGCAGTACTTC. This chain connects TRBV10-3 to TRBJ2-7; 7 bases are a match to TRBD1. This CDR3 spans 15 amino acids. The ends lost 6 bases at V and 6 bases at J; junction bases unmatched: 14. Germline CDR1 is ENHRY and CDR2 is SYGVKD.

The chain couples TRBV13 to TRBJ2-7; 7 bases line up with TRBD1. Trimming at V came to 3 bases and at J to 6 bases, leaving 8 bases not matched to a gene. Germline CDR1 reads PRHDT; CDR2 reads FYEKMQ (reference sequence). This CDR3 spans 14 amino acids. The CDR3 DNA reads TGTGCCAGCAGCTTGACAGGGAGTCGGCTCGAGCAGTACTTC. Residues: CASSLTGSRLEQYF.

The chain recombines TRBV25-1 with TRBJ2-7, with 11 nucleotides matching TRBD1. Germline V gives CDR1 MGHDK, CDR2 SYGVNS. CDR3 length: 15 residues. V shed 2 bases, J shed 9 bases, and the junction held 9 bases outside the gene matches. CDR3 protein: CASSEQRTGGFGQYF. The CDR3 coding sequence is TGTGCCAGCAGTGAACAGAGGACAGGGGGCTTCGGGCAGTACTTC.

CDR3 nucleotide sequence: TGTGCCAGCAGGCTTGGGACAGGCCACAATCAGCCCCAGCATTTT. It is translated as CASRLGTGHNQPQHF. V and J are TRBV6-6 and TRBJ1-5; 8 nucleotides align to TRBD1. The V gene's germline CDR1 is MNHNY and CDR2 SVGAGI (reference sequence). This CDR3 is built from 15 residues. J lost 3 bases, V lost 6 bases, and 7 bases had no gene match.

V is TRBV4-3 and J is TRBJ2-1; unclear D gene. Germline CDR1 and CDR2: LGHNA and YSLEER. There are 15 residues in the CDR3. V shed 0 bases and J shed 4 bases, with 10 bases lying between them. The CDR3: CASSQDLPGYNEQFF. The CDR3 nucleotides are TGCGCCAGCAGCCAAGATCTTCCAGGATACAATGAGCAGTTCTTC.

This rearrangement joins TRBV7-2 to TRBJ1-5; tentative D call: TRBD1 (5 bases). Germline loops: CDR1 SGHTA, CDR2 FQGNSA. There are 16 residues in the CDR3. V was trimmed by 5 bases and J by 6 bases, leaving 20 bases between them. CDR3 residues: CASSLPGWGVIQPQHF. CDR3 sequence (DNA): TGTGCCAGCAGCCTACCAGGTTGGGGGGTTATTCAGCCCCAGCATTTT.

The chain combines TRBV6-2 or TRBV6-3 with TRBJ1-6; 9 bases line up with TRBD1. Germline V gene lookup returns CDR1 MNHEY and CDR2 SVGEGT. This CDR3 is built from 14 residues. The trim removed 6 bases at V and 9 bases at J, leaving 6 bases unmatched. In nucleotides, the CDR3 is TGTGCCAGCAGCAAGGGACAGGGCTCTTCACCCCTCCACTTT. Translating gives CASSKGQGSSPLHF.

The CDR3 loop is CASSFGGELTVQYF. The CDR3 nucleotides are TGCGCCAGCAGCTTTGGGGGGGAGCTCACAGTGCAGTACTTC. The genes are TRBV5-1 and TRBJ2-7, with 7 bases lining up with TRBD2. The length of the CDR3 is 14 residues. Germline CDR1 SGHRS, CDR2 YFSETQ. V was clipped by 2 bases and J by 9 bases; unmatched bases: 11.

The CDR3 DNA is TGTGCCAGCAGCTTGCAACTGAGCTCTGGGGCCAACGTCCTGACTTTC. Translating gives CASSLQLSSGANVLTF. V is TRBV5-6 and J is TRBJ2-6; D is undetermined. This CDR3 is built from 16 residues. Germline CDR1 and CDR2: SGHDT and YYEEEE. Trimming removed 1 base at V and 0 bases at J, with 8 bases between.

V usage is TRBV5-1 and J usage is TRBJ2-1; 8 nucleotides line up with TRBD2. The CDR3 length is 18 residues. J lost 0 bases, V lost 4 bases, and 12 bases had no gene match. Germline V gene sequence: CDR1 SGHRS, CDR2 YFSETQ. The CDR3 sequence is CASSGLREGESSYNEQFF. The CDR3 nucleotides are TGCGCCAGCAGCGGTCTTCGGGAGGGGGAGAGCTCCTACAATGAGCAGTTCTTC.

The CDR3 sequence: CASSLSGGLYNEQFF. The CDR3 nucleotides are TGTGCCAGCAGCCTTAGCGGGGGGCTCTACAATGAGCAGTTCTTC. V gene TRBV11-2 combines with J gene TRBJ2-1, with 10 positions matching TRBD2. The junction had 4 bases not matched to a gene; V was cut back by 5 bases and J by 3 bases. The CDR3 has 15 residues. CDR1 SGHAT and CDR2 FQNNGV come from the germline V gene.